This T cell receptor (beta chain) was documented in a study of a mutant IDH1 vaccine in newly diagnosed glioma. Study-level results: Vaccine-induced responses were seen in 85% to 95% of patients, spanning several MHC alleles.

Time point given: week 35, safety follow-up. With topical imiquimod, each dose of the vaccine consisted of 300 ug of mutant IDH1 20-mer peptide. Germline V gives CDR1 SEHNR, CDR2 FQNEAQ (reference sequence). The V end lost 7 bases, the J end lost 4 bases, and 9 bases lay between the germline ends. The CDR3 length is 12 residues. Method: immunoSEQ multiplex PCR; TCRdb's copy keeps in-frame clones and lacks some. The data contain tens of thousands of clones, approximately 84% of them seen just once; the ten biggest clones take up approximately 12%. This clone was seen just once. Its antigen is still unknown.

The source of this sequence is a man aged 18 to 30 with glioma. Sequenced material: PBMCs, taken from a glioma patient whose treatment included an IDH1 peptide vaccine. V gene TRBV7-9 combines with J gene TRBJ2-3, with unresolved D. CDR3 DNA sequence: TGTGCCAGCAAGCAATCACCAGATACGCAGTATTTT. Its protein product is CASKQSPDTQYF.